Included here is one T cell receptor (beta chain) sequence, with context. This CDR3 contains 14 residues. V trimming: 4 bases; J trimming: 7 bases; junction bases outside the gene matches: 7. CDR1 and CDR2 from the germline V gene are LGHDT and YNNKEL (reference sequence). This record comes from a study of blood T cell repertoires in COVID-19. Here immunoSEQ multiplex PCR was the method, and the copy in TCRdb shows in-frame clones only, minus some. The repertoire consists of 110,000 or so clones, with about 88% occurring once and the leading ten covering 8% to 8.5%. The V call is TRBV3-1 (or the pseudogene TRBV3-2), the J call TRBJ2-7, with 10 positions matching TRBD1. The TCR sequence derives from a woman between 70 and 85 years old who had recovered from COVID-19. Sequencing input: peripheral blood. The CDR3 reads CASSPGTGVREQYF. Written as DNA, the CDR3 is TGTGCCAGCAGCCCCGGGACAGGGGTTCGGGAGCAGTACTTC.